Listed here are 22 T cell receptor beta chains from one sample, sequenced in a study of blood T cells in healthy people across ages. Then a second PCR, running about 6 to 11 cycles, was carried out with a sample-barcoded 5' primer and a J-beta primer mix. TCRdb reprocessed the 5' RACE reads via MiXCR and lists one record per CDR3 protein. Among 1.5 million or so distinct CDR3 sequences listed, roughly 43% were seen once. Material for sequencing was blood. These receptor sequences come from a woman between 18 and 29 years old in good health.

This clonotype occurred a few times. The chain joins TRBV4-2 to TRBJ2-7, with D perhaps TRBD2 (6 bases). Germline V gene data show CDR1 as LGHNA and CDR2 as YNFKEQ. Trimming shortened V by 0 bases and J by 0 bases, and 12 bases separated the two germline ends. CDR3 size: 16 residues. CDR3 sequence: CASSQDGTRNSYEQYF. Written as DNA, the CDR3 is TGTGCCAGCAGCCAAGACGGGACTCGAAACTCCTACGAGCAGTACTTC.

In the case of this clonotype: A read error may account for a junction end that differs from germline. The chain is built from TRBV3-1 and TRBJ2-3; 9 nucleotides line up with TRBD2. The germline gives CDR1 LGHDT, CDR2 YNNKEL (reference sequence). The CDR3 extends over 16 amino acids. The CDR3 region is CARSQNPSGVSDTQYF. Here the CDR3 DNA reads TGTGCCAGAAGCCAAAATCCTAGCGGGGTTTCAGATACGCAGTATTTT.

The chain employs TRBV29-1 and TRBJ1-1; D is unclear. This CDR3 contains 13 residues. The germline CDR1 and CDR2 sequences are SQVTM and ANQGSEA. V was clipped by 3 bases and J by 1 base, with 9 bases between them. The CDR3 region has the DNA TGCAGCGTTGATAGCGGATCGAACACTGAAGCTTTCTTT. Translation: CSVDSGSNTEAFF.

This chain uses TRBV20-1 with TRBJ2-2; D uncertain. Germline loops: CDR1 DFQATT, CDR2 SNEGSKA (reference sequence). V was cut by 5 bases and J by 4 bases, with 20 bases left in between. The CDR3 has 16 residues. The CDR3 nucleotides read TGCAGTGCTGCCCCGTGGGGAAATAAAGCCACCGGGGAGCTGTTTTTT. Translating gives CSAAPWGNKATGELFF.

The V gene is TRBV4-1, the J gene TRBJ2-5; 8 nucleotides line up with TRBD1. The trim removed 4 bases at V and 0 bases at J, leaving 7 bases unmatched. This CDR3 has 16 residues. Germline loops: CDR1 MGHRA, CDR2 YSYEKL. DNA of the CDR3: TGCGCCAGCAGCCGCGGACAGGGCGGATACCAAGAGACCCAGTACTTC. It encodes CASSRGQGGYQETQYF.

The V call is TRBV20-1, the J call TRBJ2-1; 9 nucleotides align to TRBD2. The germline gives CDR1 DFQATT, CDR2 SNEGSKA (reference sequence). This CDR3 has 20 amino acids. V was pared by 1 base and J by 1 base, with 17 bases of the junction left unmatched. The CDR3: CSARGVLAGTPYLSYNEQFF. As DNA, the CDR3 is TGCAGTGCTAGAGGTGTTCTAGCGGGAACCCCGTATTTGTCCTACAATGAGCAGTTCTTC.

This clonotype occurred many times. The rearrangement uses TRBV7-2 and TRBJ2-3; 7 nucleotides align to TRBD1. V trimming: 4 bases; J trimming: 3 bases; junction bases outside the gene matches: 4. CDR1 SGHTA and CDR2 FQGNSA come from the germline V gene. This CDR3 spans 14 amino acids. Here the CDR3 reads CASSSRQGTDTQYF. The CDR3 nucleotides are TGTGCCAGCAGCTCTCGACAGGGAACAGATACGCAGTATTTT.

With respect to this clonotype: Being one base from a much bigger clone, this may be a read error. This chain links TRBV29-1 with TRBJ2-5; TRBD1 or TRBD2 may be the D gene (5 bases each). CDR1 and CDR2 (germline): SQVTM, ANQGSEA. Trimming pared 4 bases from V and 2 bases from J, leaving 17 bases between. The CDR3 covers 15 residues. This CDR3 is CSVALRSGGQETQYF. The CDR3 DNA is TGCAGCGTTGCGTTGCGGAGTGGGGGTCAAGAGACCCAGTACTTC.

The chain has TRBV11-2 and TRBJ2-5; no reliable D call. TRBJ2-7 matches the DNA end more closely, so the J call is doubtful. The CDR3 is made up of 16 amino acids. Germline V gene data show CDR1 as SGHAT and CDR2 as FQNNGV. Here the CDR3 reads CASSFYPARQTGEQYF. The DNA of the CDR3 is TGTGCCAGCAGCTTCTACCCCGCTAGGCAGACGGGCGAGCAGTACTTC.

The chain couples TRBV29-1 to TRBJ2-5; D gene unclear. The DNA end is a closer match to TRBJ2-7, so the J assignment may be wrong. The V gene's germline CDR1 is SQVTM and CDR2 ANQGSEA. The CDR3 runs 10 residues. As DNA, the CDR3 is TGCAGCGGTATAGAATACGAGCAGTACTTC. This encodes CSGIEYEQYF.

With respect to this clonotype: One junction end does not reproduce the germline sequence, and a read error may be involved. The V gene is TRBV9, the J gene TRBJ2-5; either TRBD1 or TRBD2 may supply D (5 bases each). This CDR3 region has 14 residues. CDR1 and CDR2 (germline): SGDLS, YYNGEE. Here the CDR3 reads CDSSAWDGQETQYF. The DNA of the CDR3 is TGTGACAGCAGCGCTTGGGACGGGCAAGAGACCCAGTACTTC.

This clonotype was detected a few times. The chain uses TRBV12-3 or TRBV12-4 and TRBJ2-1; no definite D call. The CDR3 is 14 residues long. Trimming pared 1 base from V and 3 bases from J, leaving 7 bases between. CDR3 coding DNA: TGTGCCAGCAGTTTAGAAGGGAACTACAATGAGCAGTTCTTC. It encodes CASSLEGNYNEQFF.

This chain connects TRBV7-9 to TRBJ2-7, with D uncertain. Germline V CDR1 and CDR2: SEHNR, FQNEAQ (reference sequence). Trimming took 5 bases from V and 3 from J, leaving 11 bases between them. The CDR3 is 13 amino acids. In DNA, the CDR3 is TGTGCCAGCAGCCCCGAGGCCCTCTACGAGCAGTACTTC. It specifies CASSPEALYEQYF.

A note on this clonotype: An end of the junction differs from the germline gene, which may be a read error. The chain carries TRBV18 and TRBJ2-5; possible D gene TRBD1, 6 bases. In germline, CDR1 is KGHSH, CDR2 LQKENI. The CDR3 is 16 amino acids. This chain's CDR3 is CTSSPGADNLQETQYF. The CDR3 DNA reads as TGTACCAGCTCACCAGGGGCAGATAACCTTCAAGAGACCCAGTACTTC.

The genes are TRBV6-6 and TRBJ2-2; TRBD2 matches at 7 bases. This CDR3 region has 16 residues. In germline, CDR1 is MNHNY, CDR2 SVGAGI (reference sequence). V lost 8 bases to trimming and J lost 7 bases; unmatched junction nucleotides: 16. CDR3 sequence: CASLTLGGGPIGELFF. The CDR3 bases are TGTGCCAGCCTCACCTTGGGGGGAGGGCCAATCGGGGAGCTGTTTTTT.

The genes are TRBV7-2 and TRBJ2-7; D is perhaps TRBD1 (5 bases). Germline CDR1 reads SGHTA; CDR2 reads FQGNSA. This CDR3 is built from 13 residues. V lost 5 bases to trimming and J lost 4 bases, with 12 bases between them. The CDR3 bases are TGTGCCAGCAGCCAGGGCTCCTTTTACGAGCAGTACTTC. Protein: CASSQGSFYEQYF. Variable domain in full (rest from reference TRBV7-2 and TRBJ2-7): GAGVSQSPSNKVTEKGKDVELRCDPISGHTALYWYRQSLGQGLEFLIYFQGNSAPDKSGLPSDRFSAERTGGSVSTLTIQRTQQEDSAVYLCASSQGSFYEQYFGPGTRLTVT.

The rearrangement uses TRBV4-1 and TRBJ2-4; 7 positions agree with TRBD1. The CDR3 is made up of 16 amino acids. CDR1 MGHRA and CDR2 YSYEKL come from the germline V gene. With V trimmed by 4 bases and J by 4 bases, 10 bases remained unmatched. The DNA of the CDR3 is TGCGCCAGCAGCCCCCCATACGGACAGGCGAAAAACATTCAGTACTTC. Translating it yields CASSPPYGQAKNIQYF.

There are a few counts of this clonotype. The chain is built from TRBV3-1 and TRBJ1-2, with a weak D call TRBD1 (6 bases). Germline V gene lookup returns CDR1 LGHDT and CDR2 YNNKEL (reference sequence). The CDR3 spans 14 residues. Between the trimmed V and J ends, which lost 4 bases and 6 bases, there was a span of 15 bases. CDR3 coding DNA: TGTGCCAGCAGCCGAGGCCGGGGGGCGAATGGCTACACCTTC. This encodes CASSRGRGANGYTF.

The CDR3 loop reads CASSLADYLLSSYNEQFF. The CDR3 nucleotides are TGTGCCAGCAGTTTAGCCGACTACCTACTAAGCTCCTACAATGAGCAGTTCTTC. The chain links TRBV12-3 or TRBV12-4 to TRBJ2-1, with a weak D call TRBD2 (5 bases). The V and J ends lost 0 bases and 0 bases respectively, with 15 bases between them. This CDR3 is built from 18 residues.

This clonotype showed up just a few times. The chain recombines TRBV10-3 with TRBJ2-7; D might be TRBD2 (6 bases). The ends were cut back, 2 bases at V and 0 bases at J, with 11 bases in the middle. This CDR3 comprises 15 residues. CDR1 and CDR2 from the germline V gene are ENHRY and SYGVKD. CDR3 amino acids: CAISERTKLSYEQYF. The CDR3 DNA reads TGTGCCATCAGTGAGCGGACTAAGCTCTCCTACGAGCAGTACTTC.

The chain has TRBV7-8 and TRBJ2-6, with 10 bases aligning to TRBD1. Looked up from germline, CDR1 is SGHVS and CDR2 is FQNEAQ. V dropped 2 bases and J dropped 2; count of bases not matched to a gene: 9. The CDR3 extends over 19 amino acids. The CDR3 bases are TGTGCCAGCAGCTTATGGGACAGGGGAGAGCTTGCTGGGGCCAACGTCCTGACTTTC. This sequence encodes CASSLWDRGELAGANVLTF.

This chain uses TRBV20-1 with TRBJ1-2; TRBD1 matches at 8 bases. The germline gives CDR1 DFQATT, CDR2 SNEGSKA (reference sequence). The length of the CDR3 is 12 residues. J lost 7 bases, V lost 5 bases, and 6 bases had no gene match. DNA of the CDR3: TGCAGTGCTTCAGGGGGCGCAGGTGGCTACACCTTC. This translates into CSASGGAGGYTF.